The next 22 T cell receptor beta chains were all read from a single sample in a study of Graves' ophthalmopathy and Graves' hyperthyroidism. Investigators amplified TCR beta CDR3 regions from RNA transcripts. The library came from an HTBI-primed first-round RT-PCR and a second-round multiplex PCR. TCRdb independently ran MiXCR on the multiplex PCR reads; one entry per CDR3 protein. The sample gives about 660,000 distinct CDR3 sequences, approximately 39% of which show up once; around 3% is in the top ten. The source material was peripheral blood. These receptors all stem from an adult man with Graves' ophthalmopathy.

The table lists this clonotype with many counts. The rearrangement links TRBV2 to TRBJ2-7; D call uncertain. V was shortened by 8 bases and J by 0 bases, with 5 bases between the two germline ends. Germline values: CDR1 SNHLY, CDR2 FYNNEI. The CDR3 has 11 amino acids. CDR3 region: CASASSYEQYF. The CDR3 region has the DNA TGTGCCAGCGCAAGCTCCTACGAGCAGTACTTC.

The chain joins TRBV30 to TRBJ1-1; D is perhaps TRBD1 (5 bases). Germline assignment: CDR1 GTSNPN and CDR2 SVGIG (reference sequence). The length of the CDR3 is 13 residues. The ends were cut back, 2 bases at V and 3 bases at J, with 10 bases in the middle. CDR3: CAWSPTVDTEAFF. Here the CDR3 DNA reads TGTGCCTGGAGTCCGACAGTTGACACTGAAGCTTTCTTT. Together with reference TRBV30 and TRBJ1-1, the CDR3 gives the full variable domain: SQTIHQWPATLVQPVGSPLSLECTVEGTSNPNLYWYRQAAGRGLQLLFYSVGIGQISSEVPQNLSASRPQDRQFILSSKKLLLSDSGFYLCAWSPTVDTEAFFGQGTRLTVV.

As concerns this clonotype: It may be a read error: a sequence one base away is much more abundant. The chain uses TRBV5-6 and TRBJ1-4, with no clear D. The CDR3 runs 15 residues. Germline V gene lookup returns CDR1 SGHDT and CDR2 YYEEEE. CDR3 in amino acids: CASSVQFGTNEELFF. The DNA of the CDR3 is TGTGCCAGCAGCGTACAATTCGGAACTAATGAAGAACTGTTTTTT.

V and J are TRBV10-3 and TRBJ1-4, with a possible D match to TRBD1 (5 bases). V dropped 8 bases and J dropped 7 bases, with 11 bases sitting between them. The CDR3 spans 12 residues. Germline V CDR1 and CDR2: ENHRY, SYGVKD. CDR3 sequence reads: CAIGKGSEKLFF. The CDR3 DNA reads TGTGCCATCGGAAAGGGGAGTGAAAAACTGTTTTTT.

The CDR3, as DNA: TGTGCCAGCAGCCAAGTGGCTAGCAACTCCTACGAGCAGTACTTC. This codes for CASSQVASNSYEQYF. The V call is TRBV3-1, the J call TRBJ2-7; possibly TRBD2 for D (5 bases). The CDR3 sequence is 15 residues long. V was clipped by 1 base and J by 0 bases, with 10 bases between them. Germline assignment: CDR1 LGHDT and CDR2 YNNKEL (reference sequence).

The J gene is TRBJ1-1, the V gene TRBV29-1, with a possible D match to TRBD1 (5 bases). The germline CDR1 and CDR2 sequences are SQVTM and ANQGSEA. Trimming removed 6 bases from V and 4 bases from J, with 12 bases in between. This CDR3 spans 12 amino acids. The DNA of the CDR3 is TGCAGCGTCCCCAGGGTCGGCACTGAAGCTTTCTTT. Protein: CSVPRVGTEAFF.

As concerns this clonotype: Given a much more abundant clone one base away, this may be a read error. V is TRBV12-3 or TRBV12-4 and J is TRBJ1-1; 8 bases match TRBD1. The CDR3 totals 15 residues. The CDR3 region is CASSSQGAPNTEVFF. In nucleotides, the CDR3 is TGTGCCAGCAGTTCCCAGGGGGCGCCGAACACTGAAGTTTTCTTT.

The chain is built from TRBV12-3 or TRBV12-4 and TRBJ2-7, with TRBD1 matching 7 bases. The CDR3 has 16 residues. Trimming at V came to 6 bases and at J to 2 bases, leaving 13 bases not matched to a gene. The CDR3 sequence: CASSQAPGQTTYEQYF. The CDR3 bases are TGTGCCAGCAGCCAGGCCCCGGGACAGACGACCTACGAGCAGTACTTC.

At least ten counts were recorded for this clonotype. This chain joins TRBV19 and TRBJ1-2; tentative D call: TRBD1 (5 bases). This CDR3 comprises 12 residues. Trimming stripped 2 bases from V and 8 bases from J, with 9 bases between. The V gene's germline CDR1 is LNHDA and CDR2 SQIVND (reference sequence). The CDR3 sequence is CASSISPGGYTF. The CDR3 DNA reads as TGTGCCAGTAGTATATCCCCAGGGGGCTACACCTTC.

Regarding this clonotype: With a much larger clone just one base away, this may be a read error. The chain combines TRBV7-9 with TRBJ2-2; D is possibly TRBD2 (5 bases). This CDR3 has 14 residues. CDR1 is SEHNR, CDR2 FQNEAQ, per germline (reference sequence). This chain's CDR3 is CASSNFGVIGELSF. CDR3 sequence (DNA): TGTGCCAGCAGCAACTTTGGGGTAATCGGGGAGCTGTCTTTT.

Concerning this clonotype itself: This CDR3 is missing its conserved last phenylalanine or tryptophan, likely due to a read error. The gene calls are TRBV9 and TRBJ2-5; 7 bases line up with TRBD2. The CDR3 runs 15 residues. Germline V gives CDR1 SGDLS, CDR2 YYNGEE. CDR3 protein: CVSSPHRLAEETQYI. DNA of the CDR3: TGTGTCAGCAGCCCCCATAGACTAGCTGAAGAGACCCAGTACATC.

The CDR3 loop reads CASSRRQAMGEKLFF. The CDR3 region has the DNA TGCGCCAGCAGCCGGAGACAGGCGATGGGTGAAAAACTGTTTTTT. The chain combines TRBV4-3 with TRBJ1-4; perhaps TRBD1 as D (6 bases). Trimming shortened V by 4 bases and J by 7 bases, and 16 bases separated the two germline ends. The germline CDR1 and CDR2 sequences are LGHNA and YSLEER. The CDR3 covers 15 residues.

The table lists this clonotype with many counts. The J gene is TRBJ2-5, the V gene TRBV20-1; 8 nucleotides agree with TRBD2. The CDR3 runs 17 residues. V shed 5 bases, J shed 4 bases, and the junction held 18 bases outside the gene matches. Germline CDR1 reads DFQATT; CDR2 reads SNEGSKA (reference sequence). CDR3 sequence (DNA): TGCAGTGCTCGATCCCGACTGGTAGCGGGGAGGCGAGAGACCCAGTACTTC. It encodes CSARSRLVAGRRETQYF.

This clonotype has a count of ten or more. The V call is TRBV9, the J call TRBJ2-5; D not resolved. The V gene lost 0 bases and the J gene lost 4 bases, with 7 bases spanning the gap. The CDR3 has 13 residues. Looked up from germline, CDR1 is SGDLS and CDR2 is YYNGEE. The CDR3 DNA sequence: TGTGCCAGCAGCGTAGCAACGGGAGAGACCCAGTACTTC. Its protein is CASSVATGETQYF.

This clonotype showed up just a few times. V and J are TRBV7-9 and TRBJ1-6; 9 nucleotides align to TRBD1. The CDR3 has 18 amino acids. Germline V lookup: CDR1 SEHNR, CDR2 FQNEAQ (reference sequence). The V segment lost 0 bases and the J segment 7 bases; nucleotides outside the gene matches: 10. CDR3 amino acids: CASSLAFGTGNGNSPLHF. In nucleotides, the CDR3 is TGTGCCAGCAGCTTAGCGTTCGGGACAGGGAACGGGAATTCACCCCTCCACTTT.

V and J are TRBV6-6 and TRBJ2-2; D uncertain. The length of the CDR3 is 14 residues. Germline CDR1 reads MNHNY; CDR2 reads SVGAGI (reference sequence). Between the trimmed V and J ends, which lost 0 bases and 5 bases, there was a span of 7 bases. CDR3 bases: TGTGCCAGCAGTTACTCCCAGGAGACCGGGGAGCTGTTTTTT. Translated, it gives CASSYSQETGELFF.

This sequence joins TRBV9 and TRBJ2-2, with a tentative D call TRBD1 (6 bases). The CDR3 is 17 residues long. CDR1 is SGDLS and CDR2 is YYNGEE in the germline V gene. V was pared by 1 base and J by 3 bases, with 16 bases between. The CDR3, as DNA: TGTGCCAGCAGCGTATCCAGCTGGGGACAACACACCGGGGAGCTGTTTTTT. Translation: CASSVSSWGQHTGELFF.

This chain links TRBV7-9 with TRBJ1-2; 9 bases agree with TRBD1. Germline-derived CDR1 and CDR2 are SEHNR and FQNEAQ (reference sequence). Trimming took 4 bases from V and 9 from J; bases not matched to a gene: 6. The length of the CDR3 is 13 residues. CDR3 in DNA: TGTGCCAGCAGCTCAGGGACAGGGACTAGCTACACCTTC. It codes for CASSSGTGTSYTF.

This sequence joins TRBV25-1 and TRBJ1-1; D not certain. CDR1 and CDR2 (germline): MGHDK, SYGVNS. V was pared by 8 bases and J by 0 bases, with 16 bases between. The CDR3 is 15 residues long. This chain's CDR3 is CASSPIGEMNTEAFF. The DNA for the CDR3 is TGTGCCAGCTCACCTATAGGAGAAATGAACACTGAAGCTTTCTTT.

This clonotype was seen ten or more times. The chain recombines TRBV20-1 with TRBJ1-5; D is ambiguous. Germline loops: CDR1 DFQATT, CDR2 SNEGSKA (reference sequence). With 7 bases removed from V and 3 bases from J, the gap between germline ends came to 13 bases. This CDR3 contains 13 residues. DNA for the CDR3: TGCAGTGTTCTCCAGGAACCCAATCAGCCCCAGCATTTT. This translates into CSVLQEPNQPQHF.

The chain combines TRBV4-3 with TRBJ1-1; no reliable D call. The CDR3 contains 14 residues. V was trimmed by 0 bases and J by 8 bases, leaving 13 bases between them. Germline V gives CDR1 LGHNA, CDR2 YSLEER. The CDR3 loop reads CASSQDPGFGEAFF. CDR3 sequence (DNA): TGCGCCAGCAGCCAAGACCCCGGGTTCGGGGAAGCTTTCTTT.

The V call is TRBV2, the J call TRBJ2-2; D is tentatively TRBD1 or TRBD2 (7 bases each). The CDR3 runs 16 residues. The V gene's germline CDR1 is SNHLY and CDR2 FYNNEI. Trimming cost V 6 bases and J 1 base, with 15 bases left between them. The CDR3, as DNA: TGTGCCAGCAGCCCCCGCAGGGGGGGGAACACCGGGGAGCTGTTTTTT. Translation gives CASSPRRGGNTGELFF. Together with reference TRBV2 and TRBJ2-2, the CDR3 gives the full variable domain: EPEVTQTPSHQVTQMGQEVILRCVPISNHLYFYWYRQILGQKVEFLVSFYNNEISEKSEIFDDQFSVERPDGSNFTLKIRSTKLEDSAMYFCASSPRRGGNTGELFFGEGSRLTVL.